This entry lists 21 T cell receptor beta chains sequenced from one sample in a study of Ad26.COV2.S vaccination and SARS-CoV-2 variants. Treatment reported: roughly 18 received Ad26.COV2.S at low or high dose, single or two shots; about 5 received placebo; per-sample allocation not given. Each sample was drawn 63 days after the first injection (of vaccine or placebo). The data were produced by immunoSEQ multiplex PCR, yet TCRdb's version contains in-frame clones alone and is incomplete. The sample has a few hundred thousand clones; around 87% are singletons. Sequencing used peripheral blood, obtained in a trial of Ad26.COV2.S vaccine versus placebo. The receptors here all came from a person between 18 and 59 years old who received the Ad26.COV2.S COVID-19 vaccine or a placebo.

V usage is TRBV28 and J usage is TRBJ2-3; TRBD1 matches at 9 bases. Germline CDR1 is MDHEN and CDR2 is SYDVKM. The CDR3 is 16 amino acids. V dropped 5 bases and J dropped 2; count of bases not matched to a gene: 8. CDR3 in amino acids: CASSPRQGVPTDTQYF. The CDR3 DNA follows: TGTGCCAGCAGTCCTCGACAGGGGGTTCCCACAGATACGCAGTATTTT.

The gene calls are TRBV7-8 and TRBJ2-2; possibly TRBD1 or TRBD2 for D (5 bases each). The ends were cut back, 4 bases at V and 3 bases at J, with 12 bases in the middle. Germline lookup yields CDR1 SGHVS and CDR2 FQNEAQ. This CDR3 region has 15 residues. The CDR3 DNA sequence: TGTGCCAGCAGCTCGATTAGAGGGGACACCGGGGAGCTGTTTTTT. Its protein product is CASSSIRGDTGELFF.

The chain combines TRBV7-2 with TRBJ2-2; D is perhaps TRBD2 (5 bases). CDR1 is SGHTA and CDR2 is FQGNSA in the germline V gene. This CDR3 has 17 residues. Trimming pared 5 bases from V and 2 bases from J, leaving 18 bases between. CDR3 amino acids: CASSQESDRTNTGELFF. The CDR3 DNA reads TGTGCCAGCAGCCAAGAATCGGACCGGACTAACACCGGGGAGCTGTTTTTT.

This clone was seen a single time. The rearrangement links TRBV29-1 to TRBJ2-1; TRBD2 aligns across 7 bases. Germline assignment: CDR1 SQVTM and CDR2 ANQGSEA. Trimming removed 4 bases from V and 8 bases from J; junction bases left unmatched: 5. CDR3 size: 12 residues. The CDR3 is CSVGNGGDEQFF. Here the CDR3 DNA reads TGCAGCGTTGGAAATGGGGGGGATGAGCAGTTCTTC.

This clone was detected only once. The chain is built from TRBV2 and TRBJ2-7, with D perhaps matching TRBD1 or TRBD2 (5 bases each). Trimming took 8 bases from V and 6 from J, leaving 14 bases between them. Germline CDR1 SNHLY, CDR2 FYNNEI. The CDR3 covers 12 residues. In nucleotides, the CDR3 is TGTGCCAGCCGGGACCACCGGGGCGAGCAGTACTTC. Its translation is CASRDHRGEQYF.

The chain joins TRBV7-2 to TRBJ1-2; unclear D gene. Germline CDR1 reads SGHTA; CDR2 reads FQGNSA. The V end was cut by 1 base, the J end by 7 bases, with 22 bases between. The CDR3 extends over 17 amino acids. The CDR3 spells CASSLGWQTVSLGGYTF. DNA for the CDR3: TGTGCCAGCAGCTTAGGGTGGCAGACTGTATCCCTAGGTGGCTACACCTTC.

The chain recombines TRBV5-4 with TRBJ2-7; tentative D call: TRBD1 (6 bases). There are 13 residues in the CDR3. Germline assignment: CDR1 SGHNT and CDR2 YYREEE (reference sequence). Trimming shortened V by 4 bases and J by 3 bases, and 11 bases separated the two germline ends. The CDR3 coding sequence is TGTGCCAGCAGCCAGGACAGTGACTACGAGCAGTACTTC. Protein product: CASSQDSDYEQYF.

The chain employs TRBV28 and TRBJ2-4, with D perhaps matching TRBD1 (5 bases). There are 17 residues in the CDR3. Germline V CDR1 and CDR2: MDHEN, SYDVKM. V lost 2 bases and J 6 bases, leaving 20 bases between the germline ends. The CDR3 loop reads CASSLAGADIFLNIQYF. Here the CDR3 DNA reads TGTGCCAGCAGTTTAGCTGGGGCCGACATTTTTTTAAACATTCAGTACTTC. Supplemented by reference TRBV28 and TRBJ2-4, the full variable domain reads DVKVTQSSRYLVKRTGEKVFLECVQDMDHENMFWYRQDPGLGLRLIYFSYDVKMKEKGDIPEGYSVSREKKERFSLILESASTNQTSMYLCASSLAGADIFLNIQYFGAGTRLSVL.

The chain uses TRBV3-1 (or the pseudogene TRBV3-2) and TRBJ2-2, with 8 bases identical to TRBD1. V gave up 4 bases and J gave up 7 bases; unmatched junction bases: 11. Germline CDR1 is LGHDT and CDR2 is YNNKEL (reference sequence). The CDR3 extends over 16 amino acids. Here the CDR3 reads CASSLTGQGGNGELFF. CDR3 bases: TGTGCCAGCAGCCTAACCGGACAGGGAGGTAACGGGGAGCTGTTTTTT.

The chain is built from TRBV4-1 and TRBJ2-2, with D possibly TRBD1 on 5 matching bases. Per germline, CDR1 MGHRA and CDR2 YSYEKL. The CDR3 loop spans 17 amino acids. The V and J ends lost 0 bases and 5 bases respectively, with 16 bases between them. Here the CDR3 reads CASSQDKFRAETGELFF. CDR3 nucleotides: TGCGCCAGCAGCCAAGATAAGTTCAGGGCCGAGACCGGGGAGCTGTTTTTT.

The CDR3 loop reads CASSFSPYRTGESHQETQYF. CDR3 DNA sequence: TGTGCCAGCAGTTTTTCTCCATACAGGACCGGCGAATCTCACCAAGAGACCCAGTACTTC. This sequence joins TRBV28 and TRBJ2-5; maybe TRBD1 (5 bases). V was cut by 3 bases and J by 0 bases, with 26 bases left in between. Germline V CDR1 and CDR2: MDHEN, SYDVKM. The CDR3 is 20 amino acids.

The rearrangement joins TRBV12-5 to TRBJ2-3, with D hard to call. Trimming removed 1 base from V and 1 base from J, with 3 bases in between. The CDR3 is made up of 13 amino acids. Germline V gives CDR1 LGHNT, CDR2 FRNRAP. Here the CDR3 DNA reads TGTGCTAGTGGTTTGGCAGGCACAGATACGCAGTATTTT. It translates to CASGLAGTDTQYF.

Turning to this clone: Compared with germline, one end of the junction differs, possibly owing to a read error. J is TRBJ2-5 and V is TRBV5-1, with 8 bases identical to TRBD1. CDR3 length: 16 residues. Germline V gene data show CDR1 as SGHRS and CDR2 as YFSETQ. This CDR3 reads CASSLGGQAPQATQYF. The CDR3 region has the DNA TGCGCCAGCAGCTTGGGGGGACAGGCCCCCCAAGCGACCCAGTACTTC. The full variable domain, rest sourced from reference TRBV5-1 and TRBJ2-5, is KAGVTQTPRYLIKTRGQQVTLSCSPISGHRSVSWYQQTPGQGLQFLFEYFSETQRNKGNFPGRFSGRQFSNSRSEMNVSTLELGDSALYLCASSLGGQAPQATQYFGPGTRLLVL.

The rearrangement links TRBV24-1 to TRBJ2-7, with D perhaps TRBD1 or TRBD2 (5 bases each). V lost 3 bases and J lost 5, with 16 bases in between. This CDR3 region has 15 residues. From germline, CDR1 is KGHDR and CDR2 SFDVKD. CDR3 DNA: TGTGCCACCAGTGATCCGCATGGGGGTATCCACGAGCAGTACTTC. Translated: CATSDPHGGIHEQYF.

V and J are TRBV7-9 and TRBJ2-5, with 10 bases that match TRBD2. Germline V gives CDR1 SEHNR, CDR2 FQNEAQ (reference sequence). The CDR3 length is 15 residues. The V gene end was trimmed by 5 bases and the J gene end by 5 bases; junction bases not matched to a gene: 8. The CDR3 here is CASSPGLALVETQYF. The CDR3 DNA sequence: TGTGCCAGCAGCCCGGGACTAGCGTTGGTGGAGACCCAGTACTTC. The entire variable domain, with the rest obtained from reference TRBV7-9 and TRBJ2-5, is as follows: DTGVSQNPRHKITKRGQNVTFRCDPISEHNRLYWYRQTLGQGPEFLTYFQNEAQLEKSRLLSDRFSAERPKGSFSTLEIQRTEQGDSAMYLCASSPGLALVETQYFGPGTRLLVL.

The chain has TRBV7-3 and TRBJ2-3; a weak D match, TRBD1 (5 bases). The germline CDR1 and CDR2 sequences are SGHTA and FQGTGA. The CDR3 is 16 amino acids. V dropped 2 bases and J dropped 2 bases, with 14 bases sitting between them. The CDR3 protein is CASSLHGRAPTDTQYF. DNA of the CDR3: TGTGCCAGCAGCTTACATGGCAGGGCTCCCACAGATACGCAGTATTTT.

CDR3 amino acids: CASSDGYQETQYF. CDR3 DNA: TGTGCCAGCAGTGACGGATACCAAGAGACCCAGTACTTC. The chain uses TRBV6-4 and TRBJ2-5; D not certain. In germline, CDR1 is MRHNA, CDR2 SNTAGT. This CDR3 has 13 residues. Trimming removed 2 bases at V and 0 bases at J, with 4 bases between.

The CDR3 is CASTLWGGYNEQFF. CDR3 bases: TGTGCCAGCACCCTTTGGGGGGGTTACAATGAGCAGTTCTTC. The chain combines TRBV28 with TRBJ2-1, with TRBD2 matching over 7 bases. Trimming at V came to 7 bases and at J to 4 bases, leaving 7 bases not matched to a gene. CDR1 is MDHEN and CDR2 is SYDVKM in the germline V gene. CDR3 length: 14 amino acids.

With respect to this clone: This same CDR3 is encoded by further DNA sequences in the sample. The V gene is TRBV5-1, the J gene TRBJ2-5, with 12 bases fitting TRBD1. Unmatched junction bases numbered 5, after V lost 4 bases and J lost 4 bases. CDR1 is SGHRS and CDR2 is YFSETQ in the germline V gene. The CDR3 contains 15 residues. The CDR3 DNA is TGCGCCAGCAGCCTGGGACAGGGGGCGGGAGAGACCCAGTACTTC. Translating gives CASSLGQGAGETQYF.

This clone occurred many times. The chain uses TRBV28 and TRBJ1-5, with D tentatively TRBD1 (6 bases). The germline V gene has CDR1 MDHEN and CDR2 SYDVKM. This CDR3 comprises 15 residues. V was clipped by 6 bases and J by 2 bases, with 14 bases between them. The CDR3: CASRLQGLGNQPQHF. The CDR3 nucleotides are TGTGCCAGCAGACTACAGGGCTTGGGCAATCAGCCCCAGCATTTT.

J is TRBJ2-1 and V is TRBV4-3, with D hard to call. CDR1 is LGHNA, CDR2 YSLEER, per germline. Trimming removed 0 bases at V and 0 bases at J, with 12 bases between. The CDR3 consists of 17 residues. CDR3 sequence: CASSQDSQSYSYNEQFF. CDR3 sequence (DNA): TGCGCCAGCAGCCAAGATAGCCAAAGCTACTCCTACAATGAGCAGTTCTTC.